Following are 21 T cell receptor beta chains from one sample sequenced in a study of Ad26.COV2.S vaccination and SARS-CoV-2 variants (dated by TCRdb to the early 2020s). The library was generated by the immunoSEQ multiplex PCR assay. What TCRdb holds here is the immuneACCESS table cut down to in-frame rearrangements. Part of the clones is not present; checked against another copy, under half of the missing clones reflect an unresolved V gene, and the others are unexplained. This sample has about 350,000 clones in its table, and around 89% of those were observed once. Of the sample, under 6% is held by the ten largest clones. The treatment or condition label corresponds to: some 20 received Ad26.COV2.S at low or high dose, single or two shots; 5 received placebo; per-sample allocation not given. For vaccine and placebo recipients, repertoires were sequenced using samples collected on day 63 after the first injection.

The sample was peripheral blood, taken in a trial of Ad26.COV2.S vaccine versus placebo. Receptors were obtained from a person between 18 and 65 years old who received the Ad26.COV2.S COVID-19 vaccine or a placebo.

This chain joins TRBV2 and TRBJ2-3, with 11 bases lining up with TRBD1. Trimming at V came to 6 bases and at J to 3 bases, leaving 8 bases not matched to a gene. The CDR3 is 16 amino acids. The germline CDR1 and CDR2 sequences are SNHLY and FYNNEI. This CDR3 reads CASRSGQGARTDTQYF. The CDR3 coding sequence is TGTGCCAGCAGGAGCGGACAGGGGGCGCGAACAGATACGCAGTATTTT.

The CDR3 nucleotides are TGTGCCAGCAGCTTAGCGGGTAGGGTCAATCAGCCCCAGCATTTT. Translation: CASSLAGRVNQPQHF. The rearrangement joins TRBV7-2 to TRBJ1-5; D unresolved. V was trimmed by 0 bases and J by 3 bases, leaving 9 bases between them. The CDR3 is made up of 15 amino acids. From germline, CDR1 is SGHTA and CDR2 FQGNSA.

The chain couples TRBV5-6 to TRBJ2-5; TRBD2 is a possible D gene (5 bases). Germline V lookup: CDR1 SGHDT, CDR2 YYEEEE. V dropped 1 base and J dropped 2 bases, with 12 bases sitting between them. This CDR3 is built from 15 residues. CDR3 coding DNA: TGTGCCAGCAGCTTGTATTTACTAGAACAAGAGACCCAGTACTTC. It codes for CASSLYLLEQETQYF.

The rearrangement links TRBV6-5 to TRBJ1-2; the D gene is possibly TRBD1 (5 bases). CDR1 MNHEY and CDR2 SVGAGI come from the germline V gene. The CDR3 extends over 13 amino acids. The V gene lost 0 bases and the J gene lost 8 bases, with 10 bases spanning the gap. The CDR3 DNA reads TGTGCCAGCAGTTACTCGCAAGGGGTCGGCTACACCTTC. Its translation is CASSYSQGVGYTF.

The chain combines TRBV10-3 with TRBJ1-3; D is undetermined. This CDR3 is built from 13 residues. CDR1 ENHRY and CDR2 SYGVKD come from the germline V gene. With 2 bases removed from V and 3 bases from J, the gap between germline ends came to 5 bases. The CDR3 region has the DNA TGTGCCATCAGTGAGAATGGTGGAAACACCATATATTTT. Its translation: CAISENGGNTIYF.

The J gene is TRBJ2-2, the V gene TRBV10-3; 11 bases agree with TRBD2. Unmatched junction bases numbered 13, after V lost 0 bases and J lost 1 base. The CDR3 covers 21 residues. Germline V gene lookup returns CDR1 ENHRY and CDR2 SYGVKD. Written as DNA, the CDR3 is TGTGCCATCAGTGAGTCGACCTTTAGTGTTAGCGGGGGGGTGAACACCGGGGAGCTGTTTTTT. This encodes CAISESTFSVSGGVNTGELFF.

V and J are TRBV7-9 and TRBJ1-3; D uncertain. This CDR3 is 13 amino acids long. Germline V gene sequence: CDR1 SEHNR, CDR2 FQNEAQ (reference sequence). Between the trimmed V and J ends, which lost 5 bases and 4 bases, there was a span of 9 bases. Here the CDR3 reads CASSPFLGNTIYF. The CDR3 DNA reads TGTGCCAGCAGCCCTTTCCTCGGAAACACCATATATTTT.

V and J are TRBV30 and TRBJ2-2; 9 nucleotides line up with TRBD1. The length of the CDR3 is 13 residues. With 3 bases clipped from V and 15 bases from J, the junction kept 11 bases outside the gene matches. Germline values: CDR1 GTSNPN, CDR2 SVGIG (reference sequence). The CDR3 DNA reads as TGTGCCTGGAGGGGTGATTTGGGACAGGGTTTGTTTTTT. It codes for CAWRGDLGQGLFF.

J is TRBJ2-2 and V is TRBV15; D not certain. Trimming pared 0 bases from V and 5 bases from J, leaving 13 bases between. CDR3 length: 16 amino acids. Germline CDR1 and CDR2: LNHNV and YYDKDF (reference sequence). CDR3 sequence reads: CATSRDRVPGTGELFF. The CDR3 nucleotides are TGTGCCACCAGCAGAGATCGGGTTCCCGGGACCGGGGAGCTGTTTTTT. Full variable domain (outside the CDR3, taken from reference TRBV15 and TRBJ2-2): DAMVIQNPRYQVTQFGKPVTLSCSQTLNHNVMYWYQQKSSQAPKLLFHYYDKDFNNEADTPDNFQSRRPNTSFCFLDIRSPGLGDTAMYLCATSRDRVPGTGELFFGEGSRLTVL.

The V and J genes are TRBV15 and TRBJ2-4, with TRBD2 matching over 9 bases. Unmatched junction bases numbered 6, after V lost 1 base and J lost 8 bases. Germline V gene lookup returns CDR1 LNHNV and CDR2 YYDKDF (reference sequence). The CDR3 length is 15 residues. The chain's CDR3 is CATSRASGGRDIQYF. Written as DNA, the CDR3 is TGTGCCACCAGCAGAGCCAGCGGGGGGCGGGACATTCAGTACTTC.

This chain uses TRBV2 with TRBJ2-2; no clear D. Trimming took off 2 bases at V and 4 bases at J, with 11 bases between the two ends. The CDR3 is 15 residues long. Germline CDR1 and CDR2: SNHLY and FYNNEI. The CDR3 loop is CASSEYGVVTGELFF. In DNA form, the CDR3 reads TGTGCCAGCAGTGAATACGGCGTAGTCACCGGGGAGCTGTTTTTT. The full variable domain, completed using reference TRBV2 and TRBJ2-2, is EPEVTQTPSHQVTQMGQEVILRCVPISNHLYFYWYRQILGQKVEFLVSFYNNEISEKSEIFDDQFSVERPDGSNFTLKIRSTKLEDSAMYFCASSEYGVVTGELFFGEGSRLTVL.

The CDR3 reads CASSSWDRGGETQYF. CDR3 sequence (DNA): TGTGCCAGCAGCTCATGGGACAGGGGAGGGGAGACCCAGTACTTC. The V and J genes are TRBV13 and TRBJ2-5; 10 bases agree with TRBD1. This CDR3 spans 15 amino acids. CDR1 is PRHDT and CDR2 is FYEKMQ in the germline V gene (reference sequence). Trimming took 4 bases from V and 5 from J; bases not matched to a gene: 7.

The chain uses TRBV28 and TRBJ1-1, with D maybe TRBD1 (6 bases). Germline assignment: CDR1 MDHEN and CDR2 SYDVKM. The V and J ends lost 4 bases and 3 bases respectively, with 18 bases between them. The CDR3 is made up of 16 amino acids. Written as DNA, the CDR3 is TGTGCCAGCAGTTCTACTACTTGGACAGAGCACACTGAAGCTTTCTTT. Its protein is CASSSTTWTEHTEAFF.

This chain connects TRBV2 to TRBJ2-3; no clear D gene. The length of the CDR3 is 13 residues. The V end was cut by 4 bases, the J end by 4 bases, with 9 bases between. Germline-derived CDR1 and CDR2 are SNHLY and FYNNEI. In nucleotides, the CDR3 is TGTGCCAGCAGTGTCAGCCCTTCAGATACGCAGTATTTT. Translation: CASSVSPSDTQYF.

The CDR3 reads CASSLGPRGLATNEKLFF. The CDR3 bases are TGTGCCAGCAGCTTAGGGCCGAGGGGCTTGGCAACTAATGAAAAACTGTTTTTT. The chain couples TRBV7-8 to TRBJ1-4; TRBD1 is a possible D gene (5 bases). Trimming cost V 1 base and J 0 bases, with 15 bases left between them. There are 18 residues in the CDR3. In germline, CDR1 is SGHVS, CDR2 FQNEAQ.

The CDR3 reads CASSLASTPTLTDTQYF. CDR3 nucleotides: TGTGCCAGCAGCTTAGCCTCGACTCCAACTTTAACAGATACGCAGTATTTT. The V gene is TRBV7-6, the J gene TRBJ2-3, with unresolved D. Trimming left V 0 bases short and J 3 bases short, with 16 bases between. The CDR3 is 17 residues long. Germline values: CDR1 SGHVS, CDR2 FNYEAQ.

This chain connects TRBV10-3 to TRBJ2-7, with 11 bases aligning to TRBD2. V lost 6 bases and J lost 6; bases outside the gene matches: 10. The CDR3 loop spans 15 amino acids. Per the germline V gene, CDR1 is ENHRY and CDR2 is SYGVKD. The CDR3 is CAIRDPGLAEPEQYF. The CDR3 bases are TGTGCCATCAGAGATCCGGGACTAGCGGAGCCCGAGCAGTACTTC.

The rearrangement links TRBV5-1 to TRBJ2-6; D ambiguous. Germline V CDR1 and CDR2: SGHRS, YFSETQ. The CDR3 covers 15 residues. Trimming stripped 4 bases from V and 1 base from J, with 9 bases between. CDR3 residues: CASSPTPSGANVLTF. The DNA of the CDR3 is TGCGCCAGCAGCCCAACCCCGTCTGGGGCCAACGTCCTGACTTTC.

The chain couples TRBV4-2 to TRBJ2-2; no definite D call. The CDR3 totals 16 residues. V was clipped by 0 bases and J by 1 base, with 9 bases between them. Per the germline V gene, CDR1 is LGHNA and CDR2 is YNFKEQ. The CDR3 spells CASSQDLVGNTGELFF. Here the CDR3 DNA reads TGTGCCAGCAGCCAAGATCTGGTGGGGAACACCGGGGAGCTGTTTTTT.

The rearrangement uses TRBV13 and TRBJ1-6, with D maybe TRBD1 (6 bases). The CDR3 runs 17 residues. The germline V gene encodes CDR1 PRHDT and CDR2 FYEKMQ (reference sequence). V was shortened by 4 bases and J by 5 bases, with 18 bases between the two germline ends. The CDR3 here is CASSYSGGQGNNSPLHF. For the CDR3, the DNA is TGTGCCAGCAGCTATAGTGGGGGGCAGGGGAATAATTCACCCCTCCACTTT.

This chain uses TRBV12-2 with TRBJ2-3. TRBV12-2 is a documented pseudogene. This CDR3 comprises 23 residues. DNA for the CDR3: TGTGCAAGTCGCTTTAGGATCCGGGGGCCCGGGCGGGAAGACCCCCCCCAGTCGGATACGCAGTATTTT. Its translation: CASRFRIRGPGREDPPQSDTQYF.